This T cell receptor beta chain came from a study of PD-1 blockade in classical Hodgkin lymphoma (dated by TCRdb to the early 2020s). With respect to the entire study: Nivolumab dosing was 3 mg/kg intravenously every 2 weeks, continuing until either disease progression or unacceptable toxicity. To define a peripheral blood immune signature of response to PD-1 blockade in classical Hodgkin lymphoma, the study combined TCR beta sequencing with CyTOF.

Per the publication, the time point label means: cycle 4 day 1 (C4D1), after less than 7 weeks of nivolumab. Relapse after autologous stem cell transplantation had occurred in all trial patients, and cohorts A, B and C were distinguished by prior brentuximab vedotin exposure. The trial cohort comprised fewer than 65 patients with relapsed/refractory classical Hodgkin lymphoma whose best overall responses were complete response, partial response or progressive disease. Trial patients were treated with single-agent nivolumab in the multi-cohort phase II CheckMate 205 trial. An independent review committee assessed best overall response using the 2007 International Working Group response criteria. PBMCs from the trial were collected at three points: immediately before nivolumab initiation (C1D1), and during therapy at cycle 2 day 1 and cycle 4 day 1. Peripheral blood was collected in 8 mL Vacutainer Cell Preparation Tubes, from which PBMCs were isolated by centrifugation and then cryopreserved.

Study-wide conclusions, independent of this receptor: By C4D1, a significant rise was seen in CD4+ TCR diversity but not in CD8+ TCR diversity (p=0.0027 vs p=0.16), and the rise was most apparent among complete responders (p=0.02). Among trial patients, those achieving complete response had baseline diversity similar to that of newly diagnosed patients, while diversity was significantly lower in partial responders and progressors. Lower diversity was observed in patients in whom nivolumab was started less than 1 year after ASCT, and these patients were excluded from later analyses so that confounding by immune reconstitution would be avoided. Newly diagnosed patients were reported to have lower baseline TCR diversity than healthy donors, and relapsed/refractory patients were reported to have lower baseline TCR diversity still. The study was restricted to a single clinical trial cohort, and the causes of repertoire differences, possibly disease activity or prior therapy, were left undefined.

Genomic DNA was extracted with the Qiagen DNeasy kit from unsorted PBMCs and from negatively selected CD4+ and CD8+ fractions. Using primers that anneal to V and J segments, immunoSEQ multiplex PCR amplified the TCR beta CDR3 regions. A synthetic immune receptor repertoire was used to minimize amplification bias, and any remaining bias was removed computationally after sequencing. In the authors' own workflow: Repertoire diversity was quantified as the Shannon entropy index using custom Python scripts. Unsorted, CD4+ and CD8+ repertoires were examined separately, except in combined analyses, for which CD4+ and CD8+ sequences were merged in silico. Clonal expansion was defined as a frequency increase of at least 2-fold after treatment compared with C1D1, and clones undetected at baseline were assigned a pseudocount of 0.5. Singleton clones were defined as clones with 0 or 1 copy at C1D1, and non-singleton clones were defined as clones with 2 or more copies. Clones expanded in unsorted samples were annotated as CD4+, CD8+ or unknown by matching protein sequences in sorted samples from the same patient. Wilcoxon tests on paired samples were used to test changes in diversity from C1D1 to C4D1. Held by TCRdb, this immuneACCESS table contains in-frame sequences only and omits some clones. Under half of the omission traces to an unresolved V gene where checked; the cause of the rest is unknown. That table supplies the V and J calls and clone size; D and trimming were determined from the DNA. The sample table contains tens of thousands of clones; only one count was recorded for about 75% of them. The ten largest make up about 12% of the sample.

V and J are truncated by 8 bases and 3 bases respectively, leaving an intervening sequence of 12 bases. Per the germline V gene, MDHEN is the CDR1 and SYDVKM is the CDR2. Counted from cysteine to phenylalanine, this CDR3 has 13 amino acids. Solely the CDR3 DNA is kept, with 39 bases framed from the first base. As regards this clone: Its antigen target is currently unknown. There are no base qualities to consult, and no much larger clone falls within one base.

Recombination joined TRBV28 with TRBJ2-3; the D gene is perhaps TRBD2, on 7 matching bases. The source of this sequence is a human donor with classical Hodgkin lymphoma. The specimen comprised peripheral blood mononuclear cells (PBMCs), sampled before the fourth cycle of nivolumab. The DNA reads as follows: TGTGCCAGCGGGGGAGGGGGAACAGATACGCAGTATTTT. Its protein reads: CASGGGGTDTQYF.